The clone carrying this T cell receptor beta chain appeared many times. Its cognate antigen is unknown. This sample was taken from a study of T cell repertoires in cytomegalovirus infection. The wider study: Matching HLA type and CMV infection were both indicated by public TCR beta signatures.

From the reads, TCRdb called clonotypes with MiXCR, one entry per CDR3 protein. The sample carries around 100,000 distinct CDR3 sequences, around 9.1% recorded once. Between the trimmed V and J ends, which lost 5 bases and 2 bases, there was a span of 9 bases. The CDR3 spans 13 residues. V gene TRBV12-3 or TRBV12-4 combines with J gene TRBJ1-2, with unresolved D. The clonotype was recovered from a human donor in good health (CMV status not recorded). Some clones in this sample may be carry-over from other donors' samples. The sequenced material came from PBMCs, sequenced either directly or after in vitro stimulation (not recorded which). The CDR3, as DNA: TGTGCCAGCAGTAGGGAGGAAAACTATGGCTACACCTTC. Protein: CASSREENYGYTF.